Shown below are 20 T cell receptor beta chains from a single sample sequenced in a study of blood T cell repertoires in COVID-19. Here immunoSEQ multiplex PCR was the method, and the copy in TCRdb shows in-frame clones only, minus some. The data contain roughly 300,000 clones, around four fifths of them singletons. The specimen sequenced was peripheral blood. Receptors were obtained from a woman aged 50 to 60 who had recovered from COVID-19.

The chain links TRBV4-3 to TRBJ2-7, with TRBD1 matching over 9 bases. The CDR3 totals 13 residues. Germline-derived CDR1 and CDR2 are LGHNA and YSLEER. V was clipped by 4 bases and J by 6 bases; unmatched bases: 4. The CDR3 DNA reads TGCGCCAGCAGCCGGACAGGGGATAGCGAGCAGTACTTC. Amino acids: CASSRTGDSEQYF.

The V and J genes are TRBV27 and TRBJ2-2; no clear D gene. The V end was cut by 8 bases, the J end by 6 bases, with 13 bases between. The length of the CDR3 is 13 residues. From germline, CDR1 is MNHEY and CDR2 SMNVEV (reference sequence). The CDR3 nucleotides read TGTGCCAGCGGCTTTATCTTGGCCGGGGAGCTGTTTTTT. The encoded protein is CASGFILAGELFF.

This rearrangement joins TRBV6-2 or TRBV6-3 to TRBJ2-1; the match to TRBD2 covers 11 bases. This CDR3 contains 15 residues. The V and J ends lost 7 bases and 8 bases, in that order; junction bases with no gene match: 10. The germline gives CDR1 MNHEY, CDR2 SVGEGT. CDR3 in amino acids: CASTPIAGGWDEQFF. The CDR3 region has the DNA TGTGCCAGCACCCCCATAGCGGGAGGGTGGGATGAGCAGTTCTTC.

DNA for the CDR3: TGTGCCGGAAGGACAGGCCCCTCCTACGAGCAGTACTTC. As protein: CAGRTGPSYEQYF. The gene calls are TRBV10-3 and TRBJ2-7; 7 positions agree with TRBD1. The CDR3 loop spans 13 amino acids. Trimming took 11 bases from V and 0 from J; bases not matched to a gene: 7. Germline CDR1 and CDR2: ENHRY and SYGVKD.

The chain links TRBV28 to TRBJ2-7; 7 bases line up with TRBD1. Trimming removed 6 bases from V and 2 bases from J; junction bases left unmatched: 13. The germline CDR1 and CDR2 sequences are MDHEN and SYDVKM. The CDR3 has 16 residues. CDR3 sequence (DNA): TGTGCCAGCAGGGGGAAGGGACAGCGATTAACCTACGAGCAGTACTTC. It yields the protein CASRGKGQRLTYEQYF.

The rearrangement links TRBV5-1 to TRBJ2-1, with 10 nucleotides matching TRBD1. The CDR3 extends over 14 amino acids. CDR1 is SGHRS and CDR2 is YFSETQ in the germline V gene. The V segment lost 5 bases and the J segment 9 bases; nucleotides outside the gene matches: 8. Here the CDR3 DNA reads TGCGCCAGCAGAAGGGACAGGGGTTGGTTTGAGCAGTTCTTC. Amino acid sequence: CASRRDRGWFEQFF.

The chain has TRBV7-2 and TRBJ2-6, with no clear D. This CDR3 contains 15 residues. Trimming pared 4 bases from V and 2 bases from J, leaving 9 bases between. The V gene's germline CDR1 is SGHTA and CDR2 FQGNSA. CDR3 nucleotide sequence: TGTGCCAGCAGCTATAGAGCTGCTGGGGCCAACGTCCTGACTTTC. Translation: CASSYRAAGANVLTF. The full variable domain, with the rest looked up from reference TRBV7-2 and TRBJ2-6, is GAGVSQSPSNKVTEKGKDVELRCDPISGHTALYWYRQSLGQGLEFLIYFQGNSAPDKSGLPSDRFSAERTGGSVSTLTIQRTQQEDSAVYLCASSYRAAGANVLTFGAGSRLTVL.

The chain employs TRBV20-1 and TRBJ2-2; weak D call: TRBD2 (6 bases). V was shortened by 5 bases and J by 7 bases, with 8 bases between the two germline ends. This CDR3 has 11 residues. Germline CDR1 reads DFQATT; CDR2 reads SNEGSKA (reference sequence). The CDR3 region has the DNA TGCAGTGCTCGGAGGGGCGGGGAGCTGTTTTTT. Translating gives CSARRGGELFF.

The rearrangement uses TRBV3-1 (or the pseudogene TRBV3-2) and TRBJ2-7; a possible D gene is TRBD1 (6 bases). The CDR3 contains 12 residues. Germline V gives CDR1 LGHDT, CDR2 YNNKEL (reference sequence). V lost 4 bases, J lost 2 bases, and 6 bases lay in between. Here the CDR3 DNA reads TGTGCCAGCAGCCGGACAGCCTACGAGCAGTACTTC. Protein product: CASSRTAYEQYF.

This chain uses TRBV6-5 with TRBJ2-7; 7 nucleotides match TRBD1. Germline V gene data show CDR1 as MNHEY and CDR2 as SVGAGI. V was pared by 4 bases and J by 4 bases, with 7 bases of the junction left unmatched. The CDR3 is 14 amino acids. The CDR3 bases are TGTGCCAGCAGTTTGAGAGGGGGCTTTTACGAGCAGTACTTC. Translated, it gives CASSLRGGFYEQYF.

This chain uses TRBV24-1 with TRBJ2-6; D gene ambiguous. This CDR3 spans 15 amino acids. Trimming cost V 5 bases and J 0 bases, with 7 bases left between them. CDR1 is KGHDR and CDR2 is SFDVKD in the germline V gene. In DNA form, the CDR3 reads TGTGCCACCAGTGGTTTCAGCTCTGGGGCCAACGTCCTGACTTTC. This gives the protein CATSGFSSGANVLTF.

The chain couples TRBV4-3 to TRBJ1-1; D might be TRBD1 (5 bases). The CDR3 has 13 residues. CDR1 and CDR2 from the germline V gene are LGHNA and YSLEER. Trimming shortened V by 2 bases and J by 8 bases, and 12 bases separated the two germline ends. This chain's CDR3 is CASSQLRVTEAFF. Here the CDR3 DNA reads TGCGCCAGCAGCCAACTCAGGGTAACCGAAGCTTTCTTT.

Regarding this clone: Other DNA sequences within the sample encode an identical CDR3. The chain recombines TRBV12-3 or TRBV12-4 with TRBJ1-5; D remains unclear. Between the trimmed V and J ends, which lost 3 bases and 5 bases, there was a span of 8 bases. The CDR3 has 13 amino acids. The CDR3, as DNA: TGTGCCAGCAGTTTCGCCGGGGATCAGCCCCAGCATTTT. As protein: CASSFAGDQPQHF.

This clone has just one count. The chain recombines TRBV15 with TRBJ2-7, with TRBD2 matching over 7 bases. CDR3 length: 17 amino acids. The germline V gene has CDR1 LNHNV and CDR2 YYDKDF (reference sequence). After removal of 0 bases from V and 1 base from J, the junction contained 9 bases not matched to a gene. CDR3 nucleotides: TGTGCCACCAGCAGAGATGGGGGAGGGGATAGATCCTACGAGCAGTACTTC. Its translation is CATSRDGGGDRSYEQYF.

This clone appeared a few times. The DNA for the CDR3 is TGTGCCAGCTCACCGGACAGAGAATGGAGAAACACCATATATTTT. Residues: CASSPDREWRNTIYF. The rearrangement joins TRBV18 to TRBJ1-3; possibly TRBD1 for D (6 bases). This CDR3 is 15 amino acids long. Germline lookup yields CDR1 KGHSH and CDR2 LQKENI. V was clipped by 3 bases and J by 5 bases, with 14 bases between them.

V gene TRBV27 combines with J gene TRBJ1-5; 7 bases are a match to TRBD1. V was pared by 5 bases and J by 4 bases, with 5 bases of the junction left unmatched. This CDR3 comprises 14 residues. CDR1 MNHEY and CDR2 SMNVEV come from the germline V gene (reference sequence). The CDR3 DNA follows: TGTGCCAGCAGTCCCCTACAGGGGAATCAGCCCCAGCATTTT. This translates into CASSPLQGNQPQHF.

The chain combines TRBV3-1 (or the pseudogene TRBV3-2) with TRBJ2-2, with 8 bases aligning to TRBD1. Losses at the gene ends were 3 bases for V and 7 bases for J; bases not matched to a gene: 7. The germline V gene has CDR1 LGHDT and CDR2 YNNKEL (reference sequence). The CDR3 runs 15 residues. Written as DNA, the CDR3 is TGTGCCAGCAGCCACGGGACAGGATTTATCGGGGAGCTGTTTTTT. Translation gives CASSHGTGFIGELFF.

This clone was observed a handful of times. The rearrangement links TRBV30 to TRBJ1-1, with D uncertain. CDR1 and CDR2 from the germline V gene are GTSNPN and SVGIG (reference sequence). CDR3 length: 14 amino acids. The ends were cut back, 2 bases at V and 1 base at J, with 11 bases in the middle. In nucleotides, the CDR3 is TGTGCCTGGAGTAAGGCCAGGCGGAACACTGAAGCTTTCTTT. This encodes CAWSKARRNTEAFF.

The chain employs TRBV12-3 or TRBV12-4 and TRBJ2-3; D is ambiguous. CDR3 size: 13 residues. Trimming removed 5 bases from V and 4 bases from J, with 10 bases in between. CDR3: CASSTWAADTQYF. The CDR3, as DNA: TGTGCCAGCAGTACCTGGGCAGCAGATACGCAGTATTTT.

The V call is TRBV5-7, the J call TRBJ1-6; 9 positions agree with TRBD1. TRBV5-7 is given ORF status, its function remaining uncertain. V shed 4 bases and J 1 base; nucleotides not matched to a gene: 3. This CDR3 spans 16 amino acids. CDR3: CASSPDRGSYNSPLHF. CDR3 in DNA: TGTGCCAGCAGCCCGGACAGGGGTTCCTATAATTCACCCCTCCACTTT.